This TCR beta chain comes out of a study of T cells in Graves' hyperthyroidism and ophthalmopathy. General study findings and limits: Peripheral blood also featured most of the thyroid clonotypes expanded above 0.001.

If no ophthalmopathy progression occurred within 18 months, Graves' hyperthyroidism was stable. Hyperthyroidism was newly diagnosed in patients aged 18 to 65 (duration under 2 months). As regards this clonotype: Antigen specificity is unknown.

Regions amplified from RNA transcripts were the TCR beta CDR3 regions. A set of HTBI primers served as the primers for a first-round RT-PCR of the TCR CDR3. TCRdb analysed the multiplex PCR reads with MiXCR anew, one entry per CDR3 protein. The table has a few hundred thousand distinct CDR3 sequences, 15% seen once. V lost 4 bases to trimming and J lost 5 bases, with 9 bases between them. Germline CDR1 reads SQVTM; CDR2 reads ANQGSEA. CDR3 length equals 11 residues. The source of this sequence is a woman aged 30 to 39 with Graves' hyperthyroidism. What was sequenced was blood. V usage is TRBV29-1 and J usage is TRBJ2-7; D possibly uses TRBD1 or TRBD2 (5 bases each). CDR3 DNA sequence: TGCAGCGTTGGAGGGGATCACGAGCAGTACTTC. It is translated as CSVGGDHEQYF.